A selection of T cell receptor beta chains follows, all from one sample in a study of regulatory T cells in long-lasting Graves disease. A single record per CDR3 protein comes from TCRdb applying MiXCR to the multiplex PCR reads. The table shows roughly 260,000 distinct CDR3 sequences, with 15% to 20% occurring only once. This sample was shared with a second study, whose subject was T cells in Graves' hyperthyroidism and ophthalmopathy.

Sequenced here: peripheral blood mononuclear cells (PBMCs), sampled at new diagnosis, from a patient treated with antithyroid drugs. These receptors were collected from a young woman with Graves disease. CDR3s include the opening cysteine and the closing phenylalanine or tryptophan. A D gene is named only where the DNA matches it firmly.

TRBJ2-7	TRBD1	TRBV28	CASSRTGGGVEQYF
TRBJ1-1	NA	TRBV15	CATSRFFRRGTEAFF
TRBJ1-5	NA	TRBV2	CASSEQGADQPQHF
TRBJ2-7	NA	TRBV7-9	CASSSTGTSWDEQYF
TRBJ2-3	NA	TRBV11-2	CASRRLGGDTQYF
TRBJ1-4	NA	TRBV28	CASSREGVKEKLFF
TRBJ2-7	NA	TRBV4-1	CASSQDSRREQYF
TRBJ2-7	NA	TRBV12-3/TRBV12-4	CASSYRRTAYSYEQYF
TRBJ1-5	NA	TRBV12-3/TRBV12-4	CASSFDSLRQPQHF
TRBJ1-2	TRBD1	TRBV6-1	CASTWTGGFGYTF
TRBJ1-1	NA	TRBV11-2	CASSRRGPNTEAFF
TRBJ1-1	TRBD1	TRBV7-9	CASSLDRDRGYLAFF
TRBJ1-6	TRBD1	TRBV10-3	CAISDRTGVFNSPLHF
TRBJ1-1	NA	TRBV6-5	CASSYSGRGTEAFF
TRBJ2-7	NA	TRBV6-1	CASSDPGPYEQYF
TRBJ2-1	NA	TRBV30	CAWTPRKAVYNEQFF
TRBJ2-2	TRBD2	TRBV6-2/TRBV6-3	CASSTRGGYTGELFF
TRBJ1-5	NA	TRBV4-1	CASSQDPGPRNQPQHF
TRBJ2-1	TRBD2	TRBV2	CASSGLAGRPGEQFF
TRBJ2-1	NA	TRBV2	CASSERPLQFF
TRBJ2-3	TRBD2	TRBV3-1	CASSPTSGGENF
TRBJ2-3	TRBD2	TRBV4-1	CASSQLAGGPDTQYF
TRBJ1-2	TRBD1	TRBV9	CASSRTGHGYTF
TRBJ1-1	NA	TRBV5-6	CASSPSGLLVTEAFF
TRBJ1-4	TRBD1	TRBV18	CASSPRDRVGKLFF
TRBJ1-5	NA	TRBV12-3/TRBV12-4	CASSFSGGPYQPQHF
TRBJ1-6	NA	TRBV28	CASSNGLRTPEGGSPLHF
TRBJ1-1	NA	TRBV7-9	CASSLQVGATEAFF
TRBJ2-1	NA	TRBV7-8	CASSLGGGGPNEQFF